This T cell receptor beta chain was identified during a study of OX40 agonist ivuxolimab in advanced cancers. Study conclusions and caveats: CD8+ T cells were the subset that, on average, had more expanded clones than CD4+. Some of the nonresponding patients also showed low levels of normalized T-cell clonal expansion.

The protocol was immunoSEQ multiplex PCR, while the TCRdb copy is restricted to in-frame clones and leaves out a portion. Of tens of thousands of clones listed, over 75% are singletons. Regarding this clone: The antigen remains unidentified.

CDR3 length equals 15 residues. The V end was cut by 3 bases, the J end by 2 bases, with 14 bases between. The germline gives CDR1 SGDLS, CDR2 YYNGEE. The sequence derives from an adult with an advanced solid tumor such as melanoma, head and neck, liver or kidney cancer. The input for sequencing was CD4+ or CD8+ T cells sorted from blood, taken in a trial of the OX40 agonist ivuxolimab. The chain uses TRBV9 and TRBJ2-5; perhaps TRBD1 as D (5 bases). The CDR3 DNA reads as TGTGCCAGCAGCGCTAGATCAGGGTGGCAAGAGACCCAGTACTTC. Amino acids: CASSARSGWQETQYF.